Listed here is a single TCR beta chain. The target antigen is unknown. Assay: immunoSEQ multiplex PCR; the TCRdb copy retains only in-frame clones and omits some. This sample has around 95,000 clones; roughly 85% occur once, and the top ten carry approximately 22%. V lost 0 bases, J lost 8 bases, and 11 bases lay in between. The CDR3 length is 13 residues. Looked up from germline, CDR1 is GTSNPN and CDR2 is SVGIG (reference sequence). These data originate in a study of cytomegalovirus exposure and HLA in healthy donors. Study-level results: Testing in vitro showed three CMV-associated chains specific for CMV antigens. Generally TCR sequences proved uncommon, though certain public TCRs appeared in numerous donors. Within the 120 or so validation repertoires, first-cohort TCR clusters tended to co-occur, according to a later analysis. The authors enumerated over 150 TCR beta chains as linked to cytomegalovirus.

The sequenced sample consisted of PBMCs. The genes are TRBV30 and TRBJ2-1; D gene unclear. The source of this sequence is a man aged 18-30 years in good health and CMV-seropositive. CDR3 loop: CAWSVLRLDEQFF. The CDR3 DNA is TGTGCCTGGAGTGTTCTCCGGTTGGATGAGCAGTTCTTC.